This TCR beta chain originates from a study of cytomegalovirus exposure and HLA in healthy donors. Overall study context: T cells numbering about 200 million yielded more than 95 million unique TCR beta sequences in an earlier analysis. The study's findings and limits: Beyond CMV serostatus, there was no information to go on about immune exposure. Among TCR beta chains, those listed as cytomegalovirus-associated numbered fewer than 200. It was assumed in the presence/absence analyses that sequencing depth was roughly uniform across donors.

Germline V gene lookup returns CDR1 SGHTA and CDR2 FQGNSA. The CDR3 runs to 11 residues. Trimming took off 3 bases at V and 6 bases at J, with 6 bases between the two ends. On this clone: Its antigen is currently unknown.

With 60 Vbeta and 13 Jbeta primers, the PCR was carried out. Clones were read by immunoSEQ multiplex PCR, and TCRdb kept only the in-frame ones, dropping some. Seen here are around 130,000 clones, about four fifths observed once, and the top ten hold under 4.5%. Material for sequencing was PBMCs. The V and J genes are TRBV7-2 and TRBJ2-7; D call uncertain. The clonotype comes from a woman aged 40 to 55 in good health and CMV-seronegative. The CDR3 region is CASSFASEQYF. In DNA form, the CDR3 reads TGTGCCAGCAGCTTCGCTAGCGAGCAGTACTTC.